This TCR beta chain is from a study of T cell responses to AZD1222 COVID-19 vaccine. Germline CDR1 is ENHRY and CDR2 is SYGVKD. The CDR3 spans 13 residues. Repertoires were generated with immunoSEQ multiplex PCR, while TCRdb's copy carries only in-frame clones and drops some. The sample lists 110,000 to 150,000 clones, roughly 91% occurring once. As for this clone: A junction end diverges from the germline sequence, so it may reflect a read error.

The chain recombines TRBV10-3 with TRBJ1-1; D is perhaps TRBD1 (5 bases). The sequence came from an adult in good health. The starting material was peripheral blood, obtained on day 0 of AZD1222 vaccination. This CDR3 is CAIRTYGGTEVFF. DNA for the CDR3: TGTGCCATCAGGACCTATGGGGGGACTGAAGTTTTCTTT.